This T cell receptor beta chain was retrieved from a study of cytomegalovirus exposure and HLA in healthy donors. Study outcomes and limitations: Cytomegalovirus association was assigned to more than 150 TCR beta chains.

Trimming cost V 4 bases and J 2 bases, with 13 bases left between them. This CDR3 comprises 15 residues. The germline gives CDR1 MNHEY, CDR2 SMNVEV (reference sequence). To note about this clone: Its matching antigen is unknown.

Primers for the PCR totalled 60 Vbeta and 13 Jbeta. The repertoire was sequenced with immunoSEQ multiplex PCR; TCRdb's copy has only in-frame clones and lacks some. Of 90,000 to 100,000 clones in the sample, more than 70% were seen once. The chain uses TRBV27 and TRBJ2-3, with a possible D match to TRBD2 (6 bases). Sequencing input: PBMCs. This TCR derives from a young man in good health and CMV-seronegative. The CDR3 nucleotides read TGTGCCAGCAGTTGGCGGGGATACGTCACAGATACGCAGTATTTT. It specifies CASSWRGYVTDTQYF.